What follows is one TCR beta chain and its context. The data originate from a study of radiation and T cells in renal cell carcinoma. This CDR3 is 15 amino acids long. Between the trimmed V and J ends, which lost 2 bases and 3 bases, there was a span of 11 bases. Germline loops: CDR1 MNHEY, CDR2 SVGAGI. Generated by immunoSEQ multiplex PCR, the TCRdb table keeps only in-frame clones and is missing some. Among 100,000 to 150,000 clones listed, roughly 91% were seen once. Time point noted: blood 2 weeks post-SBRT. Treatment meaning: 15 Gy SBRT to primary tumor, nephrectomy 4 weeks later. This sequence was found in a woman aged 70-85 years with renal cell carcinoma. The chain links TRBV6-5 to TRBJ1-5, with a weak D call TRBD1 (5 bases). The material was blood, obtained from a patient whose treatment included radiotherapy and nephrectomy. In DNA, the CDR3 is TGTGCCAGCAGTTACGCCGGGACGAACAATCAGCCCCAGCATTTT. Residues: CASSYAGTNNQPQHF.